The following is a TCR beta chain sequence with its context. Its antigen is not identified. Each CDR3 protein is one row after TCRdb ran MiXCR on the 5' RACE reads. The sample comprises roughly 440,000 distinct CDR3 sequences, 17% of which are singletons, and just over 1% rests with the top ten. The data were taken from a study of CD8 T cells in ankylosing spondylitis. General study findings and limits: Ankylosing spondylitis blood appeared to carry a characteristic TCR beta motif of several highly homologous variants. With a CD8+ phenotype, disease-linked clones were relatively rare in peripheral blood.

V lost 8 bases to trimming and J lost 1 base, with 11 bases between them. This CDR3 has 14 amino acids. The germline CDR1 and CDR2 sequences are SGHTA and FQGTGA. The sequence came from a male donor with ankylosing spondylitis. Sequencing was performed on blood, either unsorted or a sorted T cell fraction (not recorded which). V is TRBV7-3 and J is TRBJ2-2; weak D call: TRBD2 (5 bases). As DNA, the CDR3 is TGTGCCAGCGGGAGTGGCCGGAACACCGGGGAGCTGTTTTTT. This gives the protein CASGSGRNTGELFF.